This is a list of T cell receptor beta chains from one sample in a study of read filtering for tumor transcriptome and immune sequencing. TCRdb reprocessed the reads via MiXCR and lists one record per CDR3 protein. The table includes around 130,000 distinct CDR3 sequences, around 13% detected once. Sequenced material: a population of CD138-negative cells sorted from bone marrow. All receptors derive from a donor aged 40 or older with multiple myeloma. CDR3s include the opening cysteine and the closing phenylalanine or tryptophan. Each record gives: clone size, D gene, V gene, J gene, CDR3 DNA, CDR3 protein. The D gene is left open where the match is weak. For some rows the clone size is stated as once, few or many, or as a class when expanded; others skip it.

few,NA,TRBV6-5,TRBJ2-5,TGTGCCCGCCGCAACCTCCGGGACCGCCAGGTGGAGACCCAGTACTTC,CARRNLRDRQVETQYF
few,TRBD2,TRBV30,TRBJ2-7,TGTGCCTGGAGTGCCAGGGTTAGCGGGACGTGGTACTTC,CAWSARVSGTWYF
many,NA,TRBV5-6,TRBJ2-5,TGTGCCAGCAGCTTGGTCGGAAAAGAGACCCAGTACTTC,CASSLVGKETQYF
many,NA,TRBV28,TRBJ2-1,TGTGCCGGGAGTCTCGGCCGGGACCCTTCCTACAATGAGCAGTTCTTC,CAGSLGRDPSYNEQFF
NA,TRBD1,TRBV6-5,TRBJ1-3,TGTGCCAGCAGTCTACAGGGGAACTCTGGAAACACCATATATTTT,CASSLQGNSGNTIYF
many,TRBD1,TRBV28,TRBJ1-5,TGTGCCACCCGACAGGGTAGCAATCAGCCCCAGCATTTT,CATRQGSNQPQHF
few,NA,TRBV23-1,TRBJ1-2,TGCGCCAGCAGTCAATACGAGAACAGCAATGGCTACACCTTC,CASSQYENSNGYTF
NA,NA,TRBV7-9,TRBJ1-3,TGTGCCAGCAGCGCCCAGGGGCAGTCTGGAAACACCATATATTTT,CASSAQGQSGNTIYF
many,NA,TRBV6-5,TRBJ2-3,TGTGCCAGCACCAAAAACGGGGTGGCGACAGATACGCAGTATTTT,CASTKNGVATDTQYF
many,NA,TRBV5-4,TRBJ2-3,TGTGCCAGCAGCGCCAGGGGGGCCACAGATACGCAGTATTTT,CASSARGATDTQYF
many,TRBD2,TRBV6-6,TRBJ2-1,TGTGCCAGCAGTTACTCGGGGCCGCGGGGGGTCTACAATGAGCAGTTCTTC,CASSYSGPRGVYNEQFF
many,NA,TRBV28,TRBJ2-3,TGTGCCAGCAGCCCAGACAGCACAGATACGCAGTATTTT,CASSPDSTDTQYF
many,TRBD2,TRBV29-1,TRBJ2-2,TGCAGCGTTGATGGGGGGGGCGGGGAGCTGTTTTTT,CSVDGGGGELFF
NA,NA,TRBV3-1,TRBJ2-2,TGTGCCAGCAGCCACCCCGGACAAGGGGCGACCGGGGAGCTGTTTTTT,CASSHPGQGATGELFF
many,NA,TRBV2,TRBJ1-2,TGTGCCAGCACAGGGACAAGGTCTAACTATGGCTACACCTTC,CASTGTRSNYGYTF
many,NA,TRBV28,TRBJ1-1,TGTGCCAGCAGAACAGCTACTGAAGCTTTCTTT,CASRTATEAFF
NA,NA,TRBV18,TRBJ2-1,TGTGCCAGCTTACCCGGGGCCTACAATGAGCAGTTCTTC,CASLPGAYNEQFF
few,TRBD1,TRBV20-1,TRBJ2-7,TGCAGTGCTAGAGAACCCCTACAGGGGGCGACCTACGAGCAGTACTTC,CSAREPLQGATYEQYF
many,NA,TRBV20-1,TRBJ2-3,TGCAGTGCTAGAGTAGCCCGCACAGATACGCAGTATTTT,CSARVARTDTQYF
NA,TRBD2,TRBV19,TRBJ2-3,TGTGCCAGTAGTATCCGGACTAGCGGGGGAGATACGCAGTATTTT,CASSIRTSGGDTQYF
many,TRBD2,TRBV7-6,TRBJ2-5,TGTGCCAGCAGCCCCGCCGGACGGCTAGCGGACCATCGGGAGACCCAGTACTTC,CASSPAGRLADHRETQYF
many,TRBD2,TRBV3-1,TRBJ2-3,TGTGCCAGCAGCCAAACTAGCGGGAGACCAGATACGCAGTATTTT,CASSQTSGRPDTQYF
few,NA,TRBV12-3/TRBV12-4,TRBJ2-7,TGTGCCAGCAGTTCCAGGCGGGAGCAGTACTTC,CASSSRREQYF
many,TRBD2,TRBV29-1,TRBJ2-7,TGCAGCGTGAAGACTAGCGGTTCCTACGAGCAGTACTTC,CSVKTSGSYEQYF
many,TRBD2,TRBV20-1,TRBJ2-1,TGCAGTGCTTCCCCGGGGGGGACCTACAATGAGCAGTTCTTC,CSASPGGTYNEQFF
few,NA,TRBV30,TRBJ2-4,TGTGCCTGGAGTGTACTGGCGGGACCCCAGTACTTC,CAWSVLAGPQYF
many,TRBD1,TRBV29-1,TRBJ1-1,TGCAGCGTCCGACAGGGCGGAACTGAAGCTTTCTTT,CSVRQGGTEAFF
NA,TRBD2,TRBV19,TRBJ2-3,TGTGCCAGTAGTTTCCCCAGCGGGGGATCGACTAGCACAGATACGCAGTATTTT,CASSFPSGGSTSTDTQYF
many,NA,TRBV7-2,TRBJ2-2,TGTGCCAGCAGCCCTCTCGGGGCTGGGACCGGGGAGCTGTTTTTT,CASSPLGAGTGELFF
many,NA,TRBV10-1,TRBJ2-2,TGCGCCAGCAGGAAGGGCCGGAACACCGGGGAGCTGTTTTTT,CASRKGRNTGELFF
many,NA,TRBV30,TRBJ2-3,TGTGCCTTCGCAGGGTACCCACGCACAGATACGCAGTATTTT,CAFAGYPRTDTQYF
many,NA,TRBV27,TRBJ2-7,TGTGCCAGCCGATCTAGACCCGACAATTACGAGCAGTACTTC,CASRSRPDNYEQYF
many,TRBD1,TRBV20-1,TRBJ1-5,TGCAGTGCCTCTGGACAGGGCGGCCAGCCCCAGCATTTT,CSASGQGGQPQHF
many,NA,TRBV7-9,TRBJ2-1,TGTGCCAGCAGCTTAGGGTCCGGCCCTCGGTTCTTC,CASSLGSGPRFF
few,NA,TRBV20-1,TRBJ2-2,TGCAGTGCTAGACCCAAAAGATGGGCCTCGATCACCGGGGAGCTGTTTTTT,CSARPKRWASITGELFF
many,NA,TRBV30,TRBJ1-1,TGTGCCTGGAGACCCCCGGGACTGCACACTGAAGCTTTCTTT,CAWRPPGLHTEAFF
many,TRBD1,TRBV3-1,TRBJ1-1,TGTGCCAGCAGCCATCGGACAGGGACTGAAGCTTTCTTT,CASSHRTGTEAFF
many,NA,TRBV6-2/TRBV6-3,TRBJ1-5,TGTGCCAGCAGTTACTCGGACGGAAGAAGGGGCAATCAGCCCCAGCATTTT,CASSYSDGRRGNQPQHF
many,TRBD2,TRBV5-8,TRBJ2-1,TGTGCCAGCAGATCGGGTAGCGGGAGCAGCTACAATGAGCAGTTCTTC,CASRSGSGSSYNEQFF
NA,NA,TRBV4-2,TRBJ2-3,TGTGCCAGCGGCCAAGAGAGTGTCGGGGGAGGCACAGATACGCAGTATTTT,CASGQESVGGGTDTQYF
many,TRBD1,TRBV6-2/TRBV6-3,TRBJ1-5,TGTGCCAGCAACAAAACCCCACAGGGGGCGAAGCCCCAGCATTTT,CASNKTPQGAKPQHF
NA,NA,TRBV11-2,TRBJ2-3,TGTGCCAACAGCTTCCACCGGGAATCCGATACGCAGTATTTT,CANSFHRESDTQYF
many,NA,TRBV11-1,TRBJ1-1,TGTGCCAGCAGCTCCCCCCCGATGAACACTGAAGCTTTCTTT,CASSSPPMNTEAFF
many,NA,TRBV12-3/TRBV12-4,TRBJ1-5,TGTGCCAGCAGCTTACAGGGTGGCAATCAGCCCCAGCATTTT,CASSLQGGNQPQHF
few,NA,TRBV18,TRBJ2-7,TGTGCCAGCTCACCAAAGGGACTCCCCTACGAGCAGTACTTC,CASSPKGLPYEQYF
many,TRBD1,TRBV7-9,TRBJ1-4,TGTGCCAGCAGCGATGACAGGGACGCAGAAAAACTGTTTTTT,CASSDDRDAEKLFF
many,NA,TRBV7-2,TRBJ1-1,TGTGCCAGCAGCTCCCGACTAAACACTGAAGCTTTCTTT,CASSSRLNTEAFF
many,NA,TRBV7-9,TRBJ2-1,TGTGCCAGCAGCTTAGGGGGGTTAGTAGGGGGTCGTCCCTACAATGAGCAGTTCTTC,CASSLGGLVGGRPYNEQFF
many,TRBD1,TRBV5-1,TRBJ1-1,TGCGCCAGCAGCTTGGCTCCCAGGGACAGCCAAATGAACACTGAAGCTTTCTTT,CASSLAPRDSQMNTEAFF
many,TRBD1,TRBV5-1,TRBJ2-1,TGCGCCAGCAGCTTGGGACAGGGGGCGTTCAATGAGCAGTTCTTC,CASSLGQGAFNEQFF
many,TRBD1,TRBV5-1,TRBJ1-1,TGCGCCAGCAGCTTCAGACAGGGAATCACTGAAGCTTTCTTT,CASSFRQGITEAFF
few,TRBD1,TRBV4-2,TRBJ2-5,TGTGCCAGCAGACTAGACAGGGAAGAGACCCAGTACTTC,CASRLDREETQYF
NA,TRBD2,TRBV13,TRBJ2-3,TGTGCCAGCAGCTTAGGACTAGCGGGACCAGATACGCAGTATTTT,CASSLGLAGPDTQYF
NA,TRBD2,TRBV30,TRBJ2-7,TGTGCCTGGAGAGCGGGAGGCTACGAGCAGTACTTC,CAWRAGGYEQYF
many,TRBD2,TRBV6-1,TRBJ2-1,TGTGCCAGCAGTGTCAGCGGGGGGACATACAATGAGCAGTTCTTC,CASSVSGGTYNEQFF
many,TRBD1,TRBV12-3/TRBV12-4,TRBJ2-6,TGTGCCAGCGAGGCAGGGGGCGGCTCCTTCTCTGGGGCCAACGTCCTGACTTTC,CASEAGGGSFSGANVLTF
many,NA,TRBV5-4,TRBJ2-1,TGTGCCAGCAGCTCCAAATCGACTGGAGACCTCAATGAGCAGTTCTTC,CASSSKSTGDLNEQFF
many,NA,TRBV20-1,TRBJ2-7,TGCAGTGCTCCTCGACCCGGGCGAGGGAATTATGAGCAGTACTTC,CSAPRPGRGNYEQYF
many,NA,TRBV5-4,TRBJ2-1,TGTGCCAGCACCACCTCGGGCTCCACCCATGTGCAGTTCTTC,CASTTSGSTHVQFF